The 8 T cell receptor beta chains given below trace back to one sample, sequenced in a study of human T cells and chemical hapten exposure. TCRdb reprocessed the RACE reads via MiXCR and lists one record per CDR3 protein. The sample consists of roughly 100,000 distinct CDR3 sequences, about 10% of them appearing once. Time point noted: healthy volunteer bleed at 2 weeks. Total RNA was isolated from whole blood that had not been fractionated. Input material: whole blood. The receptors shown here come from a female donor in good health. Some clones in this sample may be carry-over from other donors' samples.

The rearrangement uses TRBV20-1 and TRBJ2-7, with D possibly called TRBD1 or TRBD2 (6 bases each). Trimming shortened V by 5 bases and J by 4 bases, and 21 bases separated the two germline ends. The CDR3 is made up of 15 amino acids. The germline V gene encodes CDR1 DFQATT and CDR2 SNEGSKA (reference sequence). CDR3 sequence: CSASSGASLSYEQYF. As DNA, the CDR3 is TGCAGTGCTTCTTCGGGGGCTAGTCTTAGTTACGAGCAGTACTTC.

A few counts support this clonotype. The chain combines TRBV28 with TRBJ2-4; TRBD2 might be the D (6 bases). Germline CDR1 and CDR2: MDHEN and SYDVKM. The CDR3 is 13 residues long. Trimming removed 8 bases at V and 3 bases at J, with 11 bases between. This CDR3 is CASRGGSKNIQYF. The DNA of the CDR3 is TGTGCCAGCCGGGGAGGCAGCAAAAACATTCAGTACTTC.

This clonotype was observed many times. This chain uses TRBV28 with TRBJ1-5; D call uncertain. The V gene's germline CDR1 is MDHEN and CDR2 SYDVKM. The CDR3 length is 15 residues. Deletions cut 8 bases from V and 0 bases from J, with 14 bases between. CDR3 DNA sequence: TGTGCCAGCCTATTTACCAGGAATAGCAATCAGCCCCAGCATTTT. Its translation is CASLFTRNSNQPQHF.

This clonotype was counted only a few times. The gene calls are TRBV27 and TRBJ2-2, with D unclear. Trimming shortened V by 7 bases and J by 0 bases, and 15 bases separated the two germline ends. This CDR3 spans 16 amino acids. From germline, CDR1 is MNHEY and CDR2 SMNVEV (reference sequence). The CDR3 is CASNPRLPTNTGELFF. Written as DNA, the CDR3 is TGTGCCAGCAATCCCCGTTTGCCGACGAACACCGGGGAGCTGTTTTTT.

This chain joins TRBV7-9 and TRBJ2-2; 10 bases agree with TRBD1. The CDR3 is made up of 17 amino acids. V was pared by 6 bases and J by 3 bases, with 10 bases of the junction left unmatched. The germline CDR1 and CDR2 sequences are SEHNR and FQNEAQ (reference sequence). CDR3 bases: TGTGCCAGCAGTTCGATCCGGGACAGGGGATACACCGGGGAGCTGTTTTTT. It translates to CASSSIRDRGYTGELFF. Complete variable domain (other parts from reference TRBV7-9 and TRBJ2-2): DTGVSQNPRHKITKRGQNVTFRCDPISEHNRLYWYRQTLGQGPEFLTYFQNEAQLEKSRLLSDRFSAERPKGSFSTLEIQRTEQGDSAMYLCASSSIRDRGYTGELFFGEGSRLTVL.

The rearrangement joins TRBV4-2 to TRBJ1-2; 7 bases are shared with TRBD1. With V trimmed by 3 bases and J by 5 bases, 12 bases remained unmatched. CDR1 is LGHNA and CDR2 is YNFKEQ in the germline V gene. The length of the CDR3 is 16 residues. DNA of the CDR3: TGTGCCAGCAGCCAGGCCTTAGGACAGGCCGGATATGGCTACACCTTC. Amino acid sequence: CASSQALGQAGYGYTF.

The CDR3, as DNA: TGTGCCAGCAGACCACAGACGAATTACGAGCAGTACTTC. Amino acids: CASRPQTNYEQYF. The rearrangement uses TRBV28 and TRBJ2-7; D remains ambiguous. Germline CDR1 reads MDHEN; CDR2 reads SYDVKM. The ends were cut back, 6 bases at V and 4 bases at J, with 13 bases in the middle. The CDR3 spans 13 residues.

This clonotype has more than one count but fewer than ten. This chain joins TRBV4-2 and TRBJ1-1; D gene unclear. Trimming shortened V by 1 base and J by 4 bases, and 19 bases separated the two germline ends. This CDR3 is built from 17 residues. Germline CDR1 LGHNA, CDR2 YNFKEQ. Here the CDR3 DNA reads TGTGCCAGCAGCCAAGGATTATTTTGGGATTCCGGCACTGAAGCTTTCTTT. Amino acid sequence: CASSQGLFWDSGTEAFF.